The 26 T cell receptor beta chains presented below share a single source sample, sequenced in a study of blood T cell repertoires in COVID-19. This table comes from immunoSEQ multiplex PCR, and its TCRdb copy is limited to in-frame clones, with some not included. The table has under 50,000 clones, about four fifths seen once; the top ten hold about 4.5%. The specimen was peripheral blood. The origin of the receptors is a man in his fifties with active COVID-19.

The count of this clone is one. CDR3 in amino acids: CASSSTGLTYGYTF. CDR3 nucleotides: TGTGCCAGCAGCTCGACAGGGCTCACCTATGGCTACACCTTC. The chain carries TRBV5-6 and TRBJ1-2, with 7 bases identical to TRBD1. CDR1 and CDR2 from the germline V gene are SGHDT and YYEEEE. The CDR3 sequence is 14 residues long. V lost 3 bases and J lost 4; bases outside the gene matches: 6.

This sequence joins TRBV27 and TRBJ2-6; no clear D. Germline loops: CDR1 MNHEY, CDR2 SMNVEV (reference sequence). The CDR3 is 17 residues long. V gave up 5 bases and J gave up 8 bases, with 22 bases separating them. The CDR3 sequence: CASSPRFGANSPNVLTF. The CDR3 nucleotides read TGTGCCAGCAGTCCCCGTTTCGGAGCCAATAGCCCCAACGTCCTGACTTTC.

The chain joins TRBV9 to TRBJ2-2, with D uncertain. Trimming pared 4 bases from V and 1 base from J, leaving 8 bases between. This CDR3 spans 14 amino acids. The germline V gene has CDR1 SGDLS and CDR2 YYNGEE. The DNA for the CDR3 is TGTGCCAGCAGCCCGACGGGGAACACCGGGGAGCTGTTTTTT. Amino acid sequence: CASSPTGNTGELFF.

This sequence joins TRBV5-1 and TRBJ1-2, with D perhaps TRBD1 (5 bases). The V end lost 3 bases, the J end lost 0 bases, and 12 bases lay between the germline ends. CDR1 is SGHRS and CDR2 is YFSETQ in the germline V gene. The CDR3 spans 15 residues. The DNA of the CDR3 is TGCGCCAGCAGCTCCGGAGACAGATCTAACTATGGCTACACCTTC. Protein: CASSSGDRSNYGYTF.

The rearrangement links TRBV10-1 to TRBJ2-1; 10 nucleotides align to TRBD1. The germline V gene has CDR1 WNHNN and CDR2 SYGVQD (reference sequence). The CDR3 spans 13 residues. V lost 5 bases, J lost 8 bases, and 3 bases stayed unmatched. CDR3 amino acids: CASSSGQGDEQFF. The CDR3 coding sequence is TGCGCCAGCAGTTCCGGACAGGGGGATGAGCAGTTCTTC.

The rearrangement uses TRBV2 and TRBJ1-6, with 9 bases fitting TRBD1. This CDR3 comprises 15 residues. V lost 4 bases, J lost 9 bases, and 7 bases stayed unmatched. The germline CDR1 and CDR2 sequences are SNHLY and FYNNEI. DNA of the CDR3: TGTGCCAGCAGTGGGAGGGGGACAGGGAGTTCACCCCTCCACTTT. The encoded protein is CASSGRGTGSSPLHF.

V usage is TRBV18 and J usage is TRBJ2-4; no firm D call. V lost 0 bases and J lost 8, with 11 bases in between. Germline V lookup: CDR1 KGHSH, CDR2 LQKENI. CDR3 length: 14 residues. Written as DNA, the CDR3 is TGTGCCAGCTCACCACCGTCACAGAGACACATTCAGTACTTC. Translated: CASSPPSQRHIQYF.

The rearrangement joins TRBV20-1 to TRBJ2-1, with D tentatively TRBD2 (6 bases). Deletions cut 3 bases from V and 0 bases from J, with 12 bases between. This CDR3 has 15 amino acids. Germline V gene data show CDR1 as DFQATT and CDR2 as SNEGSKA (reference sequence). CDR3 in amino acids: CSASYRAGSYNEQFF. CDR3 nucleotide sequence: TGCAGTGCTAGTTACCGAGCGGGCTCCTACAATGAGCAGTTCTTC.

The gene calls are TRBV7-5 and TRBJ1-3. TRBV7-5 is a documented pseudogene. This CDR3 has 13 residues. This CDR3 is CVRSLVRGNTIYF. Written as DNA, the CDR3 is TGTGTCAGAAGCTTAGTGCGGGGAAACACCATATATTTT.

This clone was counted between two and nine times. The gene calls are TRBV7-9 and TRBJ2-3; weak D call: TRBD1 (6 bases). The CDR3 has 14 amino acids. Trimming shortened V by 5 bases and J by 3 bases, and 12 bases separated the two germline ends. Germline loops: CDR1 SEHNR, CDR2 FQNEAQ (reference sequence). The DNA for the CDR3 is TGTGCCAGCAGCCTGAGACAGGAGACAGATACGCAGTATTTT. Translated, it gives CASSLRQETDTQYF.

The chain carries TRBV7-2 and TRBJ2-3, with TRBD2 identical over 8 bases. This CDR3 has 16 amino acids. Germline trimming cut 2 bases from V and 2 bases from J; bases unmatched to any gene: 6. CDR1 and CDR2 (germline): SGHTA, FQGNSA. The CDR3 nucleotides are TGTGCCAGCAGCTTATACGGGGGGGCCTCCACAGATACGCAGTATTTT. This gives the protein CASSLYGGASTDTQYF. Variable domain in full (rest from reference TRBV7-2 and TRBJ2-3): GAGVSQSPSNKVTEKGKDVELRCDPISGHTALYWYRQSLGQGLEFLIYFQGNSAPDKSGLPSDRFSAERTGGSVSTLTIQRTQQEDSAVYLCASSLYGGASTDTQYFGPGTRLTVL.

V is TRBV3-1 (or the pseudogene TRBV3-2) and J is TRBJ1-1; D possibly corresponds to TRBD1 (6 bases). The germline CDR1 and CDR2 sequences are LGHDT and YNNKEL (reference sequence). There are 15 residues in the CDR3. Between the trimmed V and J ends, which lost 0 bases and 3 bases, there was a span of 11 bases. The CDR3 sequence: CASSQDLYRDTEAFF. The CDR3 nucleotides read TGTGCCAGCAGCCAAGATTTATACAGGGACACTGAAGCTTTCTTT.

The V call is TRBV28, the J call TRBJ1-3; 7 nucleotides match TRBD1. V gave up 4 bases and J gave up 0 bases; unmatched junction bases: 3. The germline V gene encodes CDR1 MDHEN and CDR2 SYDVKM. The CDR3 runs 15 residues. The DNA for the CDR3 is TGTGCCAGCAGTTCGGGACAGAACTCTGGAAACACCATATATTTT. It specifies CASSSGQNSGNTIYF.

CDR3 DNA: TGTGCCAGCAGCTTAGGAGTTGGGGGGGCCTCGTTGACAGATACGCAGTATTTT. This encodes CASSLGVGGASLTDTQYF. The rearrangement uses TRBV11-3 and TRBJ2-3; tentative D call: TRBD2 (7 bases). V was pared by 1 base and J by 3 bases, with 20 bases between. Germline V CDR1 and CDR2: SGHNT, YENEEA. The CDR3 loop spans 18 amino acids.

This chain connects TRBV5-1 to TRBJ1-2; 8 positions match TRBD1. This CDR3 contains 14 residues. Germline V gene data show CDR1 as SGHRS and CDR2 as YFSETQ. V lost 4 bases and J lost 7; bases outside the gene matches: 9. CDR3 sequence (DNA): TGCGCCAGCAGCCCGAGGACAGGGACGGGTGGCTACACCTTC. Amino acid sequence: CASSPRTGTGGYTF. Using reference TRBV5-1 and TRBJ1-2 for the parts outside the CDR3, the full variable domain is KAGVTQTPRYLIKTRGQQVTLSCSPISGHRSVSWYQQTPGQGLQFLFEYFSETQRNKGNFPGRFSGRQFSNSRSEMNVSTLELGDSALYLCASSPRTGTGGYTFGSGTRLTVV.

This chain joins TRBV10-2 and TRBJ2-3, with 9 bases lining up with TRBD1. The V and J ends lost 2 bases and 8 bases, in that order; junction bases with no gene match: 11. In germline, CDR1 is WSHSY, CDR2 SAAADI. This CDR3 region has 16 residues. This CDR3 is CASSERTGDSGATQYF. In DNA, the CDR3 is TGCGCCAGCAGTGAGAGGACAGGGGACAGCGGGGCTACGCAGTATTTT.

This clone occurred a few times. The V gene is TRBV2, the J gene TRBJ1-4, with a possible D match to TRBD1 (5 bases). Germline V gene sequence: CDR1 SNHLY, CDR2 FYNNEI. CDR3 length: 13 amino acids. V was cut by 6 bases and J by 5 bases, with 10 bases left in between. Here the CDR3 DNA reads TGTGCCAGCAGCTCGGGACTAAATGAAAAACTGTTTTTT. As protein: CASSSGLNEKLFF.

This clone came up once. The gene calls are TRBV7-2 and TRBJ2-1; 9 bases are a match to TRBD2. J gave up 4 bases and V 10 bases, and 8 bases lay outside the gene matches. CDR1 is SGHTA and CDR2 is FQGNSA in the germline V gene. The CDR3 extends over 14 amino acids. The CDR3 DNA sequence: TGTGCCATCTCCAGTAGCGGGGGTTACAATGAGCAGTTCTTC. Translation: CAISSSGGYNEQFF.

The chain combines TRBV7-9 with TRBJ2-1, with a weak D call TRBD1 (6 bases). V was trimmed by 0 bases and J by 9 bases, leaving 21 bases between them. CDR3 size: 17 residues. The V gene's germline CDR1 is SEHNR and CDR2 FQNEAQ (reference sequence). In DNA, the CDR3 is TGTGCCAGCAGCTTAGCGACCACAGGGATCAGGATGGGTGAGCAGTTCTTC. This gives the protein CASSLATTGIRMGEQFF.

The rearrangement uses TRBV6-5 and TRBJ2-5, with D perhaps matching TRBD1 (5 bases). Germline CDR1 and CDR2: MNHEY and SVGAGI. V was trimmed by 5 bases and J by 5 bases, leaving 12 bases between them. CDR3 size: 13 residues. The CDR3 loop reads CASSLQVGETQYF. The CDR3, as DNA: TGTGCCAGCAGTCTACAGGTGGGGGAGACCCAGTACTTC.

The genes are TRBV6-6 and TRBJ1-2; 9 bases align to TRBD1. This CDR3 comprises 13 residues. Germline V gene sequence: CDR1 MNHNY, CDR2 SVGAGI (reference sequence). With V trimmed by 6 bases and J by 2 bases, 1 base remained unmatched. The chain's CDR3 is CASRGQGNYGYTF. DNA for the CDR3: TGTGCCAGCAGGGGACAGGGAAACTATGGCTACACCTTC.

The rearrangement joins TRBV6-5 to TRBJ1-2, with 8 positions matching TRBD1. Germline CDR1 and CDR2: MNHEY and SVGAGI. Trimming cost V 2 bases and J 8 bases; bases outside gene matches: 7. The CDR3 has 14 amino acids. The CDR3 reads CASSYGQGVGGYTF. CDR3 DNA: TGTGCCAGCAGTTACGGACAGGGAGTGGGGGGCTACACCTTC.

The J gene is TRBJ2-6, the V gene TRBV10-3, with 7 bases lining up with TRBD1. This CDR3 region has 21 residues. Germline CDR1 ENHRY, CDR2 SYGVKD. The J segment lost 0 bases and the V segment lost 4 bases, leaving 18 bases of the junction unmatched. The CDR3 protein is CAISVELGLSGQNSGANVLTF. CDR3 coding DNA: TGTGCCATCAGTGTCGAGCTAGGGCTGTCGGGACAGAACTCTGGGGCCAACGTCCTGACTTTC.

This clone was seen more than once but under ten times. The CDR3: CASSVDRVGGYTF. The CDR3 nucleotides are TGTGCCAGTAGTGTCGACAGGGTGGGCGGCTACACCTTC. The chain employs TRBV19 and TRBJ1-2; 7 positions agree with TRBD1. V was pared by 5 bases and J by 8 bases, with 8 bases of the junction left unmatched. This CDR3 is 13 amino acids long. The germline CDR1 and CDR2 sequences are LNHDA and SQIVND (reference sequence).

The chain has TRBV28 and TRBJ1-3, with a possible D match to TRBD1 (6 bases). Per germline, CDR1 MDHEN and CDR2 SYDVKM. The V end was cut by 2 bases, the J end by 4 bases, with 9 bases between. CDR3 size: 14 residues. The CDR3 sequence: CASSLTGYGNTIYF. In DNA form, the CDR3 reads TGTGCCAGCAGTTTAACAGGGTACGGAAACACCATATATTTT.

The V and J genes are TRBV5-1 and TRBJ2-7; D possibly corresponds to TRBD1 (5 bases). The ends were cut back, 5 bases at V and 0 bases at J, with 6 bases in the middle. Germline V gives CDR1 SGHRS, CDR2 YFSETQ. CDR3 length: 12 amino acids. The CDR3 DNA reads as TGCGCCAGCAGTACAGGCTCCTACGAGCAGTACTTC. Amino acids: CASSTGSYEQYF. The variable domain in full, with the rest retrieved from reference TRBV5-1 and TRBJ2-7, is KAGVTQTPRYLIKTRGQQVTLSCSPISGHRSVSWYQQTPGQGLQFLFEYFSETQRNKGNFPGRFSGRQFSNSRSEMNVSTLELGDSALYLCASSTGSYEQYFGPGTRLTVT.